A selection of T cell receptor beta chains follows, all from one sample in a study of blood T cell repertoires in COVID-19. Here immunoSEQ multiplex PCR was the method, and the copy in TCRdb shows in-frame clones only, minus some. The sample holds about 130,000 clones; roughly 90% are singletons and the top ten take less than 4.5%. Sequenced sample: PBMCs or T cells enriched from blood (not recorded which). These TCRs come from a man aged 45 to 65 who had recovered from COVID-19. CDR3s include the opening cysteine and the closing phenylalanine or tryptophan. Each record gives: J gene, V gene, clone size, D gene, CDR3 DNA, CDR3 protein. A D gene is named only where the DNA matches it firmly. Part of the rows lack a size; the others show once, few, many or a class for expanded clones.

TRBJ1-1 | TRBV5-1 | few | . | TGCGCCAGCAGCTCTCGGGGAGGGGCGAACACTGAAGCTTTCTTT | CASSSRGGANTEAFF
TRBJ2-1 | TRBV18 | . | TRBD1 | TGTGCCAGCTCACCCGACAGGGACCATGAGCAGTTCTTC | CASSPDRDHEQFF
TRBJ2-7 | TRBV9 | once | TRBD1 | TGTGCCAGCAGCGTTGGACAGGGACCGGGTAACGAGCAGTACTTC | CASSVGQGPGNEQYF
TRBJ2-7 | TRBV27 | . | TRBD1 | TGTGCCAGCAGTCGACAGGGTGGCTCCTACGAGCAGTACTTC | CASSRQGGSYEQYF
TRBJ2-5 | TRBV28 | . | TRBD1 | TGTGCCAGCAGTTCACAGGGGGCCATCCAAGAGACCCAGTACTTC | CASSSQGAIQETQYF
TRBJ1-4 | TRBV3-1/TRBV3-2 | . | TRBD1 | TGTGCCAGCAGCCGCCGACAGGGGGTTAATGAAAAACTGTTTTTT | CASSRRQGVNEKLFF
TRBJ2-1 | TRBV18 | . | . | TGTGCCAGCTCACCACCGACACCTTACAATGAGCAGTTCTTC | CASSPPTPYNEQFF
TRBJ1-2 | TRBV6-5 | . | . | TGTGCCAGCAGATTACAGGTGTATGGCTACACCTTC | CASRLQVYGYTF
TRBJ1-2 | TRBV2 | . | . | TGTGCCAGCACGACTCAGGGAAAGGGTTATGGCTACACCTTC | CASTTQGKGYGYTF
TRBJ2-2 | TRBV11-2 | once | TRBD2 | TGTGCCAGCAGGAATAGCGGGGGGGCCGGCGGGGAGCTGTTTTTT | CASRNSGGAGGELFF
TRBJ2-2 | TRBV29-1 | . | . | TGCAGCGTTCGTGCCCCAGCGAACACCGGGGAGCTGTTTTTT | CSVRAPANTGELFF
TRBJ2-3 | TRBV5-1 | . | . | TGCGCCAGCAGCTTGGGAGTTAGCACAGATACGCAGTATTTT | CASSLGVSTDTQYF
TRBJ1-1 | TRBV5-1 | . | TRBD1 | TGCGCCAGCAGCGCGGTACCACAGGGGGGCACTGAAGCTTTCTTT | CASSAVPQGGTEAFF
TRBJ1-5 | TRBV12-3/TRBV12-4 | . | TRBD1 | TGTGCCAGCGCTACAGGGGGCAATCAGCCCCAGCATTTT | CASATGGNQPQHF
TRBJ1-2 | TRBV4-1 | . | . | TGCGCCAGCAGCCAAGTCCCCAGGGACTATGGCTACACCTTC | CASSQVPRDYGYTF
TRBJ2-5 | TRBV29-1 | . | . | TGCAGCGTTGAATCGCCCCAGATAGAGACCCAGTACTTC | CSVESPQIETQYF
TRBJ1-5 | TRBV4-2 | . | . | TGTGCCAGCAGCCAAGATCATAATCAGCCCCAGCATTTT | CASSQDHNQPQHF
TRBJ1-3 | TRBV28 | . | TRBD1 | TGTGCCAGCAGTACCGTCCCCAGGGGGCGCGGAAACACCATATATTTT | CASSTVPRGRGNTIYF
TRBJ2-3 | TRBV2 | . | . | TGTGCCAGCAGTGAAGCTTGGGGGGGCCGGGTTATTTTT | CASSEAWGGRVIF
TRBJ1-1 | TRBV3-1/TRBV3-2 | . | . | TGTGCCAGCAGCCAAGTTGGGGGGGCCACTGAAGCTTTCTTT | CASSQVGGATEAFF
TRBJ1-2 | TRBV7-2 | . | . | TGTGCCAGCAGCTTAAGCGGACAGAACTATGGCTACACCTTC | CASSLSGQNYGYTF
TRBJ2-7 | TRBV7-2 | . | TRBD1 | TGTGCCAGCAGCTTAGTTGGACAGGGGAGACGGGAGCAGTACTTC | CASSLVGQGRREQYF
TRBJ2-3 | TRBV12-3/TRBV12-4 | . | . | TGTGCCAGCAGCGACAGGACAGATACGCAGTATTTT | CASSDRTDTQYF
TRBJ2-6 | TRBV6-5 | . | . | TGTGCCAGCAGCGACCACAGGGCCGGGGCCAACGTCCTGACTTTC | CASSDHRAGANVLTF
TRBJ1-2 | TRBV24-1 | . | . | TGTGCCACCAGTGACCCCGACAGGCTAAGGGGCTACACCTTC | CATSDPDRLRGYTF
TRBJ2-1 | TRBV19 | . | TRBD1 | TGTGCCAGTAGTACCCAGGGGGATGAGCAGTTCTTC | CASSTQGDEQFF
TRBJ1-4 | TRBV30 | . | . | TGTGCCTGGAGTTATGGCGGCGCAACTAATGAAAAACTGTTTTTT | CAWSYGGATNEKLFF
TRBJ2-3 | TRBV7-2 | . | TRBD2 | TGTGCCAGCAGACCCCCTCCGCGGGAGAACACAGATACGCAGTATTTT | CASRPPPRENTDTQYF
TRBJ2-3 | TRBV7-6 | . | TRBD1 | TGTGCCAGCAGCCCCCAGGGACAGAACACAGATACGCAGTATTTT | CASSPQGQNTDTQYF
TRBJ2-2 | TRBV5-4 | . | TRBD2 | TGTGCCAGCAGCTTAGTTGGGACTAGCAACACCGGGGAGCTGTTTTTT | CASSLVGTSNTGELFF
TRBJ2-3 | TRBV7-9 | . | TRBD2 | TGTGCCAGCAGCTGGAGCCCGGGGGGGACCTACACAGATACGCAGTATTTT | CASSWSPGGTYTDTQYF
TRBJ2-5 | TRBV7-9 | . | . | TGTGCCAGCAGCTTAGCCCGCGGTGGGGAGACCCAGTACTTC | CASSLARGGETQYF
TRBJ1-3 | TRBV25-1 | . | . | TGTGCCAGCAGTCTCTCCAACAAGGGAAACACCATATATTTT | CASSLSNKGNTIYF
TRBJ1-2 | TRBV5-4 | . | TRBD1 | TGTGCCAGCAGCGATGACAGGGGGGTCTATGGCTACACCTTC | CASSDDRGVYGYTF
TRBJ2-7 | TRBV28 | . | . | TGTGCCAGCAGTTTAGCCGGGACACAGCAGTACTTC | CASSLAGTQQYF
TRBJ1-1 | TRBV19 | . | TRBD1 | TGTGCCAGTAGTCCGGGGACAGGGGGCGTATCAATGAACACTGAAGCTTTCTTT | CASSPGTGGVSMNTEAFF
TRBJ2-5 | TRBV7-2 | . | TRBD2 | TGTGCCAGCAGCCTTTGGGGAAGGCTAGCGGGCCCAAGGGGAGAGACCCAGTACTTC | CASSLWGRLAGPRGETQYF
TRBJ2-3 | TRBV7-3 | . | . | TGTGCCAGCAGCCTGGGACTTGAAGACACAGATACGCAGTATTTT | CASSLGLEDTDTQYF
TRBJ1-5 | TRBV6-5 | . | . | TGTGCCAGCAGGCAGCCCTCCGGGACAAATCAGCCCCAGCATTTT | CASRQPSGTNQPQHF
TRBJ1-6 | TRBV9 | . | TRBD1 | TGTGCCAGCAGCGTGGGTCCGGGACAGGCTAATTCACCCCTCCACTTT | CASSVGPGQANSPLHF
TRBJ2-7 | TRBV28 | once | . | TGTGCCAGCAGTTTAGAAGGGGGCGGGACCTACGAGCAGTACTTC | CASSLEGGGTYEQYF
TRBJ1-5 | TRBV20-1 | . | . | TGCAGTGCTAGTACCAGGGCCCAGAGCAATCAGCCCCAGCATTTT | CSASTRAQSNQPQHF
TRBJ1-1 | TRBV19 | . | . | TGTGCCAGTAGTACAGGGGCCGGGAACACTGAAGCTTTCTTT | CASSTGAGNTEAFF
TRBJ1-2 | TRBV12-3/TRBV12-4 | . | TRBD1 | TGTGCCAGCAGCAGCACAGGGGGAGTTGGCTACACCTTC | CASSSTGGVGYTF
TRBJ1-2 | TRBV7-9 | . | . | TGTGCCAGCACAACGGGGGGGAACTATGGCTACACCTTC | CASTTGGNYGYTF
TRBJ1-2 | TRBV28 | . | TRBD1 | TGTGCCAGCTGGGACAGGTCCTATGGCTACACCTTC | CASWDRSYGYTF